These 2 T cell receptor beta chains originate from one sample sequenced in a study of blood T cell repertoires in COVID-19. Generated by immunoSEQ multiplex PCR, the TCRdb table keeps only in-frame clones and is missing some. The table has 200,000 or so clones, about four fifths seen once. The sequenced sample consisted of PBMCs or T cells enriched from blood (not recorded which). The receptors shown here come from a woman in her thirties or forties with acute COVID-19.

This chain joins TRBV30 and TRBJ1-5; D possibly corresponds to TRBD1 (5 bases). V lost 0 bases and J 7 bases, leaving 7 bases between the germline ends. The CDR3 covers 12 residues. Germline V gives CDR1 GTSNPN, CDR2 SVGIG (reference sequence). Written as DNA, the CDR3 is TGTGCCTGGAGTGTTAGGGGCCAGCCCCAGCATTTT. The encoded protein is CAWSVRGQPQHF.

The genes are TRBV7-2 and TRBJ2-2; TRBD1 matches at 8 bases. Germline CDR1 SGHTA, CDR2 FQGNSA. With 5 bases clipped from V and 3 bases from J, the junction kept 11 bases outside the gene matches. This CDR3 is built from 17 residues. The CDR3 nucleotides are TGTGCCAGCAGCGATTCCGGACAGGGACGGTACACCGGGGAGCTGTTTTTT. It codes for CASSDSGQGRYTGELFF.